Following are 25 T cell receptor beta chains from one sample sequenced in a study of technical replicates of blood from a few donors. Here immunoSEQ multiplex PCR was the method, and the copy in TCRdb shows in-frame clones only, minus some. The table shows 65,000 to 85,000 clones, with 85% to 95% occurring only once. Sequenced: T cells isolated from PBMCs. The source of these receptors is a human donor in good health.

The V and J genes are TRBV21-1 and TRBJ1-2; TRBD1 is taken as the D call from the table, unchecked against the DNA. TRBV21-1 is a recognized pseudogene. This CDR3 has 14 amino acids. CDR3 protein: CASSKFDRIYGYTF. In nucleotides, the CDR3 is TGTGCCAGCAGCAAGTTCGACAGGATCTATGGCTACACCTTC.

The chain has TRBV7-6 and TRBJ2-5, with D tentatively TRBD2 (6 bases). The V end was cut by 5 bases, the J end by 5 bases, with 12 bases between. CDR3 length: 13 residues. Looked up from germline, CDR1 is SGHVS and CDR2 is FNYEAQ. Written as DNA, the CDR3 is TGTGCCAGCAGCGATTCGGGACTTGAGACCCAGTACTTC. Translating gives CASSDSGLETQYF.

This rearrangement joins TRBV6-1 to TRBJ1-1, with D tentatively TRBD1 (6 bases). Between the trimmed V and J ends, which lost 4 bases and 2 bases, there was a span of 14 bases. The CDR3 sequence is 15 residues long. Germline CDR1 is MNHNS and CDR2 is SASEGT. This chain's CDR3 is CASSGSGTLNTEAFF. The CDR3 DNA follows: TGTGCCAGCAGTGGCTCCGGGACACTTAACACTGAAGCTTTCTTT.

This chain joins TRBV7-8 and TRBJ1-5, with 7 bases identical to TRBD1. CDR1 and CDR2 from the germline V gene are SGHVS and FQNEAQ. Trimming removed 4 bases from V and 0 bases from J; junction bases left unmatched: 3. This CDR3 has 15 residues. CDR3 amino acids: CASSWDSYSNQPQHF. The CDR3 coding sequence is TGTGCCAGCAGCTGGGACAGTTATAGCAATCAGCCCCAGCATTTT.

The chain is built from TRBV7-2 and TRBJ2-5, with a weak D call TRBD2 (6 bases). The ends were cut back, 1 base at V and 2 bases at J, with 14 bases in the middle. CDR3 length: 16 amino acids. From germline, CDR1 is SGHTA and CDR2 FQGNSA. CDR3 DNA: TGTGCCAGCAGCTTAGTAGTTAGGGCGGGGCAAGAGACCCAGTACTTC. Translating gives CASSLVVRAGQETQYF.

CDR3 amino acids: CATWTPKEEKLFF. In DNA, the CDR3 is TGTGCCACCTGGACACCTAAGGAGGAAAAACTGTTTTTT. The chain couples TRBV10-3 to TRBJ1-4; D is perhaps TRBD1 (5 bases). Trimming took off 10 bases at V and 8 bases at J, with 17 bases between the two ends. The CDR3 runs 13 residues. Germline assignment: CDR1 ENHRY and CDR2 SYGVKD.

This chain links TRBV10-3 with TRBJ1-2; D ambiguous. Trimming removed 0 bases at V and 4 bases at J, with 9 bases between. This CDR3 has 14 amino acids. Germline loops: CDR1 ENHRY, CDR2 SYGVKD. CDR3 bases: TGTGCCATCAGTGAGTCTGAGGGCCTCTATGGCTACACCTTC. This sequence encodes CAISESEGLYGYTF.

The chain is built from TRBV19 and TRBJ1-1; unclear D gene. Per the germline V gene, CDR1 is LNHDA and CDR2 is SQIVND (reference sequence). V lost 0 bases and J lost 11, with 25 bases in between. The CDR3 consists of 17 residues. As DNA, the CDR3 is TGTGCCAGTAGTATAGAGAGGGCGGGTCATCGAATGAGGCTGGCTTTCTTT. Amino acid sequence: CASSIERAGHRMRLAFF.

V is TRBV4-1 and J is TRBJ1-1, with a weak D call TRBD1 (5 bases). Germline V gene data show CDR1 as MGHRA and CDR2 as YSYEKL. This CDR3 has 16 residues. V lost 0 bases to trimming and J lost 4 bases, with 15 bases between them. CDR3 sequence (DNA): TGCGCCAGCAGCCAAGAAATCCTGACAGTCGGCACTGAAGCTTTCTTT. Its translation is CASSQEILTVGTEAFF.

The CDR3 loop is CASSLVSEQFF. For the CDR3, the DNA is TGTGCCAGCAGCTTAGTTAGCGAGCAGTTCTTC. This chain joins TRBV11-3 and TRBJ2-1; the D is unclear. Germline V gene sequence: CDR1 SGHNT, CDR2 YENEEA. CDR3 length equals 11 residues. Trimming left V 1 base short and J 10 bases short, with 5 bases between.

CDR3 loop: CASSQEGAHLGDTQYF. The CDR3, as DNA: TGTGCCAGCAGCCAAGAGGGGGCGCATCTTGGAGATACGCAGTATTTT. This chain connects TRBV4-2 to TRBJ2-3; D may be TRBD1 (6 bases). Germline CDR1 is LGHNA and CDR2 is YNFKEQ. The CDR3 loop spans 16 amino acids. Trimming left V 0 bases short and J 5 bases short, with 15 bases between.

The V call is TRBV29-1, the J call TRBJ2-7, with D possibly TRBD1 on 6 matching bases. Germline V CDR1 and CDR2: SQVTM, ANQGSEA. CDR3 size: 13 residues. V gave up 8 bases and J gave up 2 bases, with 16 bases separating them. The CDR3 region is CSTTTGGTYEQYF. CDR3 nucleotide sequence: TGCAGCACCACGACAGGCGGAACCTACGAGCAGTACTTC.

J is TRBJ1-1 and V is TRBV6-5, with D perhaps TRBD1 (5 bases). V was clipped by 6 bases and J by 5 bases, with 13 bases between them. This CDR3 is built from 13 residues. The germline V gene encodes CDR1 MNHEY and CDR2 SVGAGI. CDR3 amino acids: CASRWTEGTEAFF. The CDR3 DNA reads TGTGCCAGCAGGTGGACGGAGGGGACTGAAGCTTTCTTT.

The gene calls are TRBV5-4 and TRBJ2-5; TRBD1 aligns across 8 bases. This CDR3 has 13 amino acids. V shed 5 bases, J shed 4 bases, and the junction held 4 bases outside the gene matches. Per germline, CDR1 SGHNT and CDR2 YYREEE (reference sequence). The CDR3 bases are TGTGCCAGCAGATCAGGGGGCAGAGAGACCCAGTACTTC. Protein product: CASRSGGRETQYF.

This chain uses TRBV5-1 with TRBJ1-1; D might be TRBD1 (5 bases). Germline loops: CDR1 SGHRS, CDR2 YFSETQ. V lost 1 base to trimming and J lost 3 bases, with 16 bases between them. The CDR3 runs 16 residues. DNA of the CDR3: TGCGCCAGCAGCTTGTCGCGGGGGACGGACCACACTGAAGCTTTCTTT. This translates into CASSLSRGTDHTEAFF.

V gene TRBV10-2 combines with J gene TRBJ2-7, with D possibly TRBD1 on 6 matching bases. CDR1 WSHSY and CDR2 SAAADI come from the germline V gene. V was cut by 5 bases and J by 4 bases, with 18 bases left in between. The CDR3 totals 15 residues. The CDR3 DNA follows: TGCGCCAGCAGTCTCCAACAGGGAAGGAAGTACGAGCAGTACTTC. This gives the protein CASSLQQGRKYEQYF.

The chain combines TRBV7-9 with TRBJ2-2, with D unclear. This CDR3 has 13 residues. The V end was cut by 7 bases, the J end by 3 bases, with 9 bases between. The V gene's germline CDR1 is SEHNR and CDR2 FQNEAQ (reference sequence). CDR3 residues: CASNPRDTGELFF. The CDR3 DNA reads TGTGCCAGCAACCCCCGGGACACCGGGGAGCTGTTTTTT.

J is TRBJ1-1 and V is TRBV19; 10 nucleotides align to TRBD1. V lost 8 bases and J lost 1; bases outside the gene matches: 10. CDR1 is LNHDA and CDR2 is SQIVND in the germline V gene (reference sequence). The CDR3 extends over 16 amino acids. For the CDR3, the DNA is TGTGCCAGTGGGGGAGGGACAGGGGCCTGGAACACTGAAGCTTTCTTT. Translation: CASGGGTGAWNTEAFF.

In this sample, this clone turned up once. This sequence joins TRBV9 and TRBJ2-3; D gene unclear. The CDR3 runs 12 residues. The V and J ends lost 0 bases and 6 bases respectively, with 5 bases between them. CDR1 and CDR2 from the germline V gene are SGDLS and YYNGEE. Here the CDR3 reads CASSVGSDTQYF. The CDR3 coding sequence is TGTGCCAGCAGCGTAGGGAGTGATACGCAGTATTTT. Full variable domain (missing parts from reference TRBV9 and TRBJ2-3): DSGVTQTPKHLITATGQRVTLRCSPRSGDLSVYWYQQSLDQGLQFLIQYYNGEERAKGNILERFSAQQFPDLHSELNLSSLELGDSALYFCASSVGSDTQYFGPGTRLTVL.

CDR3 sequence: CASREGNFYEQYF. DNA for the CDR3: TGTGCCAGCAGGGAGGGCAATTTCTACGAGCAGTACTTC. The rearrangement uses TRBV27 and TRBJ2-7; TRBD2 is a possible D gene (6 bases). This CDR3 comprises 13 residues. Germline CDR1 is MNHEY and CDR2 is SMNVEV (reference sequence). The V gene lost 6 bases and the J gene lost 3 bases, with 12 bases spanning the gap.

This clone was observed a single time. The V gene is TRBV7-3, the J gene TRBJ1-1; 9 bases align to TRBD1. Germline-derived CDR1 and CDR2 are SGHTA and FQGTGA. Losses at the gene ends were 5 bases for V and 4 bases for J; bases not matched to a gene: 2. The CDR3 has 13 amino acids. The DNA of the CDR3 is TGTGCCAGCAGCACGACAGGGGGCACTGAAGCTTTCTTT. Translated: CASSTTGGTEAFF.

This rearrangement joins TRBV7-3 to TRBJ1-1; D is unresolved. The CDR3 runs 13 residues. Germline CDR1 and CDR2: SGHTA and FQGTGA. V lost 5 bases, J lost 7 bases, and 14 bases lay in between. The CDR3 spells CASSQDDRGEAFF. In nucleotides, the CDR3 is TGTGCCAGCAGCCAGGATGACCGGGGTGAAGCTTTCTTT.

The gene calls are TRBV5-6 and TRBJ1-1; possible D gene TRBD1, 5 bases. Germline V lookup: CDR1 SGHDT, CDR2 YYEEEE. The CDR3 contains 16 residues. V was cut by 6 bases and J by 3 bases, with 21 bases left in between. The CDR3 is CASTDPTGGLYTEAFF. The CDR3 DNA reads TGTGCCAGCACCGACCCCACGGGGGGATTGTACACTGAAGCTTTCTTT.

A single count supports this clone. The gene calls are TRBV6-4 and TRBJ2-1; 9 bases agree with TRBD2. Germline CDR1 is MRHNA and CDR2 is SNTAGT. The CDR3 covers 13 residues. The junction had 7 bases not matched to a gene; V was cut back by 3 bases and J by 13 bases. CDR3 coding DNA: TGTGCCAGCAGTGAGGGCGGGAGGGCCCCCCAGTTCTTC. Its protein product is CASSEGGRAPQFF.

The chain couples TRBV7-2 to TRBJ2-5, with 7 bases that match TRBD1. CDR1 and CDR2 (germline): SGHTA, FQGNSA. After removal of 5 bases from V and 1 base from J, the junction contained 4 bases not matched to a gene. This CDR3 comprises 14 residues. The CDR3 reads CASSPDRRQETQYF. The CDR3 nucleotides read TGTGCCAGCAGCCCGGACAGGCGCCAAGAGACCCAGTACTTC.